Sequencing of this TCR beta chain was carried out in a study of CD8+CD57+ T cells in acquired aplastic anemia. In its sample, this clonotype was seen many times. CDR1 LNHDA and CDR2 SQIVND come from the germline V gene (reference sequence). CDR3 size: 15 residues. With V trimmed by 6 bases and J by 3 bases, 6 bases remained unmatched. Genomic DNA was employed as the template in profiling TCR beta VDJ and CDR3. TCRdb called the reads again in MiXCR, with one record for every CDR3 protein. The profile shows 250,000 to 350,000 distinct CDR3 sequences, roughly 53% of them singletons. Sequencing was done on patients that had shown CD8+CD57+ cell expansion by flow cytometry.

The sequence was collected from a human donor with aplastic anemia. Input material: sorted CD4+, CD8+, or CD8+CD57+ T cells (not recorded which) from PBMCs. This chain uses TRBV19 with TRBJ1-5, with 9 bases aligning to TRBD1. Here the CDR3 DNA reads TGTGCCAGTAGGTGGGACAGGGCCTCCAATCAGCCCCAGCATTTT. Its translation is CASRWDRASNQPQHF.